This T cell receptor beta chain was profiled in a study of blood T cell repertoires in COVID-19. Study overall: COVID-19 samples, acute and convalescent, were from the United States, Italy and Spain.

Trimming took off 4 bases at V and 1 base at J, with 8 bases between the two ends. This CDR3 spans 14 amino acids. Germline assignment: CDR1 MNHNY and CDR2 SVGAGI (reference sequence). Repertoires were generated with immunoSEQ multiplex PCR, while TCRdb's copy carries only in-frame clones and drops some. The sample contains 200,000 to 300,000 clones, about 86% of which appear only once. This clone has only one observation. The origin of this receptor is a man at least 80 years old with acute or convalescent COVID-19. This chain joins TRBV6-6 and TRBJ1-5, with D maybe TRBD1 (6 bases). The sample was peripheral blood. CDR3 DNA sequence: TGTGCCAGCAGTTTACAGGGAAGCAATCAGCCCCAGCATTTT. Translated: CASSLQGSNQPQHF.